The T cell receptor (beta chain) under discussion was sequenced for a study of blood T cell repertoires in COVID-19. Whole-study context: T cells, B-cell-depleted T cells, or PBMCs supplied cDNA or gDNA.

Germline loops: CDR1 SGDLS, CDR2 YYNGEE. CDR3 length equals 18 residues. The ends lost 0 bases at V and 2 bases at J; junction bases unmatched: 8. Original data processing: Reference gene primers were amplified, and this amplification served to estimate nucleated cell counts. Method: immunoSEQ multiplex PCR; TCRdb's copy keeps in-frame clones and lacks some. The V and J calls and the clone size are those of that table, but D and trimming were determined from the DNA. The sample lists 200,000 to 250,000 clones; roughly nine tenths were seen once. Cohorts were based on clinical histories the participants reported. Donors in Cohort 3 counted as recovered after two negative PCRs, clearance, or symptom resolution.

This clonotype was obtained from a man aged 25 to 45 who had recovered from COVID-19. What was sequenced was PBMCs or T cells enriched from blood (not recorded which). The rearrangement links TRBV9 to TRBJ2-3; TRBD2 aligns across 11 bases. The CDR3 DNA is TGTGCCAGCAGCGTAGCTAGCGGGGGGCCTTTCTACACAGATACGCAGTATTTT. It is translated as CASSVASGGPFYTDTQYF.